This TCR beta chain was captured in a study of siplizumab effects on memory and regulatory T cells. Trimming took 0 bases from V and 3 from J, leaving 9 bases between them. CDR3 length equals 15 residues. Germline-derived CDR1 and CDR2 are MNHEY and SVGAGI. The table came from immunoSEQ multiplex PCR; TCRdb's copy has only in-frame clones and leaves some out. This sample has about 85,000 clones, with 95% found just once. The sample consisted of CD8+ T cells sorted from blood. This rearrangement joins TRBV6-5 to TRBJ2-1; D unresolved. The origin of this receptor is a human donor in good health. DNA of the CDR3: TGTGCCAGCAGTTACTCGAGGTACAACTACAATGAGCAGTTCTTC. Its protein is CASSYSRYNYNEQFF.